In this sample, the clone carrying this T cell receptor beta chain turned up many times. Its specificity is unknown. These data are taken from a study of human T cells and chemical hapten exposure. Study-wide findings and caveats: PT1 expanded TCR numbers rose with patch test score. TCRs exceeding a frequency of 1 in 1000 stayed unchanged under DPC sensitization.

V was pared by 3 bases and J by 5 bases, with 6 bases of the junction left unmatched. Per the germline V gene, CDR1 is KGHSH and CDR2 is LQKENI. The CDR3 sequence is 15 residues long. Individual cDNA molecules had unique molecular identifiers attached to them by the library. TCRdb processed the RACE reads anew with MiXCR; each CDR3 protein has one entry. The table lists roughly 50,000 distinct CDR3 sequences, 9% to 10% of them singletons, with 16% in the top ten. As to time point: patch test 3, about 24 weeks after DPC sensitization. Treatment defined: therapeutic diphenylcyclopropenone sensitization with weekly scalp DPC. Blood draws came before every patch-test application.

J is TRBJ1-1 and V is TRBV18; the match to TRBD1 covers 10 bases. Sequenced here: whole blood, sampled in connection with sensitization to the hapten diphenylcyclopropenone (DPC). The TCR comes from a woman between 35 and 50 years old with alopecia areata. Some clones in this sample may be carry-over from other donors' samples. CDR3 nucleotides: TGTGCCAGCTCACCTCGGACAGGGGGTGAGACTGAAGCTTTCTTT. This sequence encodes CASSPRTGGETEAFF.